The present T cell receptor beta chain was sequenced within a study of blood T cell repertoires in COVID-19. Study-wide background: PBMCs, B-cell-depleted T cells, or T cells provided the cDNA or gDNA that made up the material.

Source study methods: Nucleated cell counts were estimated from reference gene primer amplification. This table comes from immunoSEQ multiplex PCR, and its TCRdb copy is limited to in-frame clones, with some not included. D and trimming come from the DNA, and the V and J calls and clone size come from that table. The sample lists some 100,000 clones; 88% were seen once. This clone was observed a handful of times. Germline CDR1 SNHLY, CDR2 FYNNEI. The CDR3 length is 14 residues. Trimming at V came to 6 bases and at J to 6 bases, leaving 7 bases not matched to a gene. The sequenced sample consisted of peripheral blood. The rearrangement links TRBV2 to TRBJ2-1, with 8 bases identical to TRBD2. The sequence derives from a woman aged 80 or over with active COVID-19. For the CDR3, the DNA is TGTGCCAGCAGAGTGGGAGGACTAGCCAATGAGCAGTTCTTC. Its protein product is CASRVGGLANEQFF.